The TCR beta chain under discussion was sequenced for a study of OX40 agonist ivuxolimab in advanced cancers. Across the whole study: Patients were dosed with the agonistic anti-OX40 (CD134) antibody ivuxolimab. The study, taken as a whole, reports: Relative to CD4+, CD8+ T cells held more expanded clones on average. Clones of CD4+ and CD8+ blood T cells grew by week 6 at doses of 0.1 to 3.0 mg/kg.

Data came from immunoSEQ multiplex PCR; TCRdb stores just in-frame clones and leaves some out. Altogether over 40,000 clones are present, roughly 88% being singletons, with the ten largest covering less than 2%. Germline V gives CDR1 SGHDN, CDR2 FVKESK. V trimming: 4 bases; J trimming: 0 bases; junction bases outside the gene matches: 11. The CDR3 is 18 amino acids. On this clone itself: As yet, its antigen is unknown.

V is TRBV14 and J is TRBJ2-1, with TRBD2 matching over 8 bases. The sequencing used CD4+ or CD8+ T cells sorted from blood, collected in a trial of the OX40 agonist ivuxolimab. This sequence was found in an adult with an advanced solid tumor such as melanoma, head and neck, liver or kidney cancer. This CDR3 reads CASSPMRTSRSSYNEQFF. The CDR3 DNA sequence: TGTGCCAGCAGCCCTATGAGGACTAGCCGCAGCTCCTACAATGAGCAGTTCTTC.